The 31 T cell receptor beta chains listed next were all sequenced from one sample in a study of T-cell memory formation after mild COVID-19. A single record per CDR3 protein comes from TCRdb applying MiXCR to the 5' RACE reads. The sample carries around 370,000 distinct CDR3 sequences, under 25% recorded once. The sample consisted of PBMCs or a T cell subset sorted from them (not recorded which). The origin of the receptors is an adult woman who had mild COVID-19 (a few samples of this study predate the infection). Cell type and time point are not known.

This clonotype was counted only a few times. The chain uses TRBV7-2 and TRBJ2-1; weak D call: TRBD2 (5 bases). Germline CDR1 SGHTA, CDR2 FQGNSA. This CDR3 has 15 amino acids. V was clipped by 4 bases and J by 9 bases, with 19 bases between them. CDR3 amino acids: CASSSHGVLILEQFF. Written as DNA, the CDR3 is TGTGCCAGCAGCTCCCACGGGGTTTTAATCCTTGAGCAGTTCTTC.

This clonotype was picked up many times. This chain's CDR3 is CASSSYMGGADTQYF. In DNA form, the CDR3 reads TGTGCCAGCAGTTCCTACATGGGGGGTGCAGATACGCAGTATTTT. This rearrangement joins TRBV12-3 or TRBV12-4 to TRBJ2-3; maybe TRBD2 (6 bases). The CDR3 runs 15 residues. Trimming pared 4 bases from V and 4 bases from J, leaving 15 bases between.

This clonotype was observed a few times. The rearrangement uses TRBV20-1 and TRBJ2-2; the match to TRBD2 covers 11 bases. This CDR3 comprises 16 residues. Unmatched junction bases numbered 7, after V lost 1 base and J lost 6 bases. CDR1 is DFQATT, CDR2 SNEGSKA, per germline (reference sequence). CDR3 sequence reads: CSARVSGRALPGELFF. The CDR3 coding sequence is TGCAGTGCTAGAGTTAGCGGGAGGGCCCTCCCCGGGGAGCTGTTTTTT.

The table lists this clonotype with a count of one. The CDR3 nucleotides read TGTGCCAGCAGCTTAGATGCCTATACGCAGTATTTT. Translated, it gives CASSLDAYTQYF. The V gene is TRBV7-2, the J gene TRBJ2-3; D is unclear. The germline V gene has CDR1 SGHTA and CDR2 FQGNSA. This CDR3 region has 12 residues. Trimming pared 1 base from V and 7 bases from J, leaving 6 bases between.

V usage is TRBV14 and J usage is TRBJ2-3; unclear D gene. This CDR3 has 13 amino acids. From germline, CDR1 is SGHDN and CDR2 FVKESK. V was clipped by 4 bases and J by 3 bases, with 8 bases between them. CDR3 sequence: CASSPENTDTQYF. CDR3 nucleotides: TGTGCCAGCAGCCCCGAAAATACAGATACGCAGTATTTT.

This clonotype has just a few counts. The chain recombines TRBV5-1 with TRBJ2-1; 9 bases fit TRBD1. V shed 2 bases and J 9 bases; nucleotides not matched to a gene: 6. Germline CDR1 reads SGHRS; CDR2 reads YFSETQ. This CDR3 spans 14 amino acids. The chain's CDR3 is CASSFGDRDSEQFF. CDR3 nucleotides: TGCGCCAGCAGCTTCGGGGACAGGGACTCTGAGCAGTTCTTC.

Only a few counts were recorded for this clonotype. This chain joins TRBV7-8 and TRBJ1-2; possibly TRBD1 for D (6 bases). The CDR3 is 16 residues long. Germline V lookup: CDR1 SGHVS, CDR2 FQNEAQ. The V and J ends lost 7 bases and 6 bases respectively, with 24 bases between them. The CDR3 region is CASTQGRGQSDDGYTF. CDR3 nucleotides: TGTGCCAGCACCCAAGGCAGGGGACAAAGCGACGATGGCTACACCTTC.

This clonotype was detected once. The chain joins TRBV10-3 to TRBJ2-5, with TRBD2 identical over 7 bases. Germline V CDR1 and CDR2: ENHRY, SYGVKD. The CDR3 is 15 residues long. Trimming took 6 bases from V and 1 from J; bases not matched to a gene: 8. The CDR3 DNA sequence: TGTGCCATCAGGAGGGCGGGAGAGGGCCAAGAGACCCAGTACTTC. This codes for CAIRRAGEGQETQYF.

The chain carries TRBV9 and TRBJ1-2; D is unclear. The CDR3 has 11 amino acids. Trimming pared 3 bases from V and 4 bases from J, leaving 4 bases between. Germline V lookup: CDR1 SGDLS, CDR2 YYNGEE. The CDR3 here is CASSASYGYTF. CDR3 DNA: TGTGCCAGCAGCGCTAGCTATGGCTACACCTTC.

This clonotype was detected only a few times. The chain couples TRBV12-3 or TRBV12-4 to TRBJ2-2; D possibly uses TRBD1 or TRBD2 (5 bases each). The CDR3 contains 12 residues. V was cut by 7 bases and J by 7 bases, with 10 bases left in between. The CDR3 reads CASMGEIGELFF. The CDR3 nucleotides are TGTGCCAGCATGGGGGAGATCGGGGAGCTGTTTTTT.

The rearrangement uses TRBV20-1 and TRBJ1-1; TRBD1 matches at 7 bases. The CDR3 is made up of 15 amino acids. Trimming took 6 bases from V and 6 from J; bases not matched to a gene: 16. The V gene's germline CDR1 is DFQATT and CDR2 SNEGSKA (reference sequence). DNA for the CDR3: TGCAGTGCCCCCGGGAGGGGCAGGGGGGATGCTGAAGCTTTCTTT. Translation gives CSAPGRGRGDAEAFF.

The chain joins TRBV24-1 to TRBJ2-1, with no clear D. The CDR3 extends over 16 amino acids. Trimming shortened V by 4 bases and J by 0 bases, and 12 bases separated the two germline ends. Germline CDR1 is KGHDR and CDR2 is SFDVKD. The DNA of the CDR3 is TGTGCCACCAGTGACCCATCTAGTAGCTCCTACAATGAGCAGTTCTTC. Translating it yields CATSDPSSSSYNEQFF.

This clonotype came up a few times. V gene TRBV7-9 combines with J gene TRBJ2-1, with no clear D. The germline gives CDR1 SEHNR, CDR2 FQNEAQ (reference sequence). CDR3 length: 14 amino acids. V was shortened by 2 bases and J by 3 bases, with 8 bases between the two germline ends. The CDR3, as DNA: TGTGCCAGCAGCTTACCCGAGCTCTACAATGAGCAGTTCTTC. Translated: CASSLPELYNEQFF.

This clonotype showed up just a few times. V is TRBV7-9 and J is TRBJ2-3, with D possibly being TRBD2 (7 bases). Looked up from germline, CDR1 is SEHNR and CDR2 is FQNEAQ (reference sequence). The CDR3 is 17 residues long. V lost 3 bases, J lost 2 bases, and 18 bases lay in between. The CDR3 reads CASSFHLGGGPTDTQYF. Written as DNA, the CDR3 is TGTGCCAGCAGCTTTCATTTGGGCGGGGGCCCCACAGATACGCAGTATTTT.

CDR3 sequence (DNA): TGCGCCAGCAGCTTGACCCAGGGCGGCGAAAAACTGTTTTTT. This gives the protein CASSLTQGGEKLFF. This sequence joins TRBV5-1 and TRBJ1-4, with D perhaps TRBD1 (5 bases). The CDR3 has 14 residues. The ends were cut back, 1 base at V and 8 bases at J, with 12 bases in the middle. Germline CDR1 is SGHRS and CDR2 is YFSETQ.

This clonotype was recorded at least ten times. The CDR3 spells CASSSSVGSSGEQFF. CDR3 bases: TGTGCCAGCAGTTCCTCCGTCGGGAGTAGCGGTGAGCAGTTCTTC. This chain uses TRBV6-5 with TRBJ2-1, with D possibly TRBD2 on 6 matching bases. Trimming cost V 4 bases and J 9 bases, with 19 bases left between them. This CDR3 is built from 15 residues. Germline V lookup: CDR1 MNHEY, CDR2 SVGAGI.

This clonotype was recorded a few times. The chain has TRBV6-5 and TRBJ2-3, with 10 positions matching TRBD1. V lost 6 bases and J lost 3; bases outside the gene matches: 12. The CDR3 consists of 17 residues. Germline loops: CDR1 MNHEY, CDR2 SVGAGI. The CDR3 protein is CASSPLAPGQGTDTQYF. The CDR3 DNA reads TGTGCCAGCAGCCCGTTGGCCCCGGGACAGGGGACAGATACGCAGTATTTT.

The gene calls are TRBV4-2 and TRBJ2-2; D is undetermined. CDR1 LGHNA and CDR2 YNFKEQ come from the germline V gene. The CDR3 has 15 residues. Trimming shortened V by 4 bases and J by 3 bases, and 12 bases separated the two germline ends. DNA for the CDR3: TGTGCCAGCAGCCTAATGGATAGGGACACCGGGGAGCTGTTTTTT. Translation gives CASSLMDRDTGELFF.

The rearrangement links TRBV6-6 to TRBJ1-3; TRBD1 might be the D (6 bases). CDR3 length equals 14 residues. Germline CDR1 and CDR2: MNHNY and SVGAGI (reference sequence). V lost 4 bases to trimming and J lost 5 bases, with 12 bases between them. CDR3 region: CASSSDRLRNTIYF. The CDR3 coding sequence is TGTGCCAGCAGTTCCGACAGGTTAAGAAACACCATATATTTT.

Comment on this clonotype: The junction differs from germline at one of its ends, possibly a read error. The V gene is TRBV7-3, the J gene TRBJ2-5; 7 nucleotides align to TRBD2. This CDR3 contains 15 residues. The germline V gene encodes CDR1 SGHTA and CDR2 FQGTGA. The CDR3, as DNA: TGTGCCAGCAGCCTAACCGGGACTAAAAAAGAGACCCAGTACTTC. Translated: CASSLTGTKKETQYF.

The chain couples TRBV7-3 to TRBJ1-2; D possibly corresponds to TRBD1 (5 bases). The V gene's germline CDR1 is SGHTA and CDR2 FQGTGA. Trimming shortened V by 0 bases and J by 8 bases, and 13 bases separated the two germline ends. This CDR3 region has 14 residues. The CDR3 DNA is TGTGCCAGCAGCTTAACGAGGGGCGTGAAGGGCTACACCTTC. Protein product: CASSLTRGVKGYTF. Looking up the rest from reference TRBV7-3 and TRBJ1-2 gives the full variable domain: GAGVSQTPSNKVTEKGKYVELRCDPISGHTALYWYRQSLGQGPEFLIYFQGTGAADDSGLPNDRFFAVRPEGSVSTLKIQRTERGDSAVYLCASSLTRGVKGYTFGSGTRLTVV.

In its sample, this clonotype was seen a few times. The rearrangement joins TRBV7-9 to TRBJ1-2; 7 bases are a match to TRBD1. The CDR3 runs to 15 residues. Per the germline V gene, CDR1 is SEHNR and CDR2 is FQNEAQ (reference sequence). Trimming cost V 6 bases and J 6 bases; bases outside gene matches: 13. CDR3 amino acids: CASRKGAGGSNGYTF. The DNA of the CDR3 is TGTGCCAGCAGAAAGGGGGCAGGGGGATCGAATGGCTACACCTTC.

The rearrangement links TRBV12-3 or TRBV12-4 to TRBJ1-1, with no clear D. The V and J ends lost 2 bases and 7 bases respectively, with 14 bases between them. This CDR3 is 14 amino acids long. CDR3 protein: CASSLHRHSYEAFF. The DNA of the CDR3 is TGTGCCAGCAGTTTACACCGCCATTCTTATGAAGCTTTCTTT.

The chain links TRBV9 to TRBJ1-5, with 8 bases that match TRBD1. J lost 7 bases, V lost 3 bases, and 6 bases had no gene match. The CDR3 spans 14 residues. The germline gives CDR1 SGDLS, CDR2 YYNGEE. DNA of the CDR3: TGTGCCAGCAGCGCGGGGACAGGCACACAGCCCCAGCATTTT. This translates into CASSAGTGTQPQHF.

A few counts support this clonotype. The chain combines TRBV6-5 with TRBJ2-3, with D tentatively TRBD1 (6 bases). The CDR3 contains 13 residues. Trimming shortened V by 2 bases and J by 13 bases, and 16 bases separated the two germline ends. Germline V CDR1 and CDR2: MNHEY, SVGAGI. For the CDR3, the DNA is TGTGCCAGCAGTTACGCCCGACAGGTCCGGGAGTATTTT. The encoded protein is CASSYARQVREYF.

The sample holds a few counts of this clonotype. The CDR3 protein is CASSYSVTRETNEKLFF. The CDR3 DNA follows: TGTGCCAGCAGTTACTCGGTAACGAGGGAAACTAATGAAAAACTGTTTTTT. The rearrangement joins TRBV6-5 to TRBJ1-4; D not certain. Germline V gene sequence: CDR1 MNHEY, CDR2 SVGAGI. Trimming cost V 0 bases and J 1 base, with 12 bases left between them. This CDR3 has 17 residues.

This clonotype occurred a few times. The chain employs TRBV20-1 and TRBJ1-6, with 9 bases fitting TRBD1. Germline CDR1 is DFQATT and CDR2 is SNEGSKA (reference sequence). The length of the CDR3 is 15 residues. With V trimmed by 0 bases and J by 7 bases, 4 bases remained unmatched. The CDR3 is CSAREQGTGNSPLHF. CDR3 sequence (DNA): TGCAGTGCTAGAGAACAGGGGACAGGGAATTCACCCCTCCACTTT.

This clonotype was seen a few times. J is TRBJ2-5 and V is TRBV7-2; possibly TRBD1 or TRBD2 for D (5 bases each). CDR3 size: 16 residues. V was pared by 6 bases and J by 9 bases, with 26 bases between. From germline, CDR1 is SGHTA and CDR2 FQGNSA. The CDR3 bases are TGTGCCAGCAGTTTATTAGGGGTGGGAGCCCGGTCGGCCCAGTACTTC. Translation gives CASSLLGVGARSAQYF. Complete variable domain (other parts from reference TRBV7-2 and TRBJ2-5): GAGVSQSPSNKVTEKGKDVELRCDPISGHTALYWYRQSLGQGLEFLIYFQGNSAPDKSGLPSDRFSAERTGGSVSTLTIQRTQQEDSAVYLCASSLLGVGARSAQYFGPGTRLLVL.

This sequence joins TRBV4-1 and TRBJ2-2, with D perhaps TRBD1 (6 bases). V dropped 4 bases and J dropped 6 bases, with 18 bases sitting between them. Germline V gene sequence: CDR1 MGHRA, CDR2 YSYEKL. CDR3 length: 16 amino acids. The CDR3 loop is CASSPLTGTPPGELFF. The CDR3 DNA sequence: TGCGCCAGCAGCCCCTTAACCGGGACACCTCCCGGGGAGCTGTTTTTT.

A note on this clonotype: Being one base from a much bigger clone, this may be a read error. The chain uses TRBV27 and TRBJ2-7; tentative D call: TRBD1 (6 bases). The germline CDR1 and CDR2 sequences are MNHEY and SMNVEV (reference sequence). The CDR3 contains 12 residues. V was shortened by 2 bases and J by 5 bases, with 7 bases between the two germline ends. The CDR3 spells CASSLAGDEQYF. CDR3 in DNA: TGTGCCAGCAGTTTAGCAGGGGACGAGCAGTACTTC.

A note on this clonotype: Its ends do not fully match the called genes, so a read error is possible. The rearrangement links TRBV3-1 to TRBJ2-1; D remains unclear. The CDR3 has 15 amino acids. Per germline, CDR1 LGHDT and CDR2 YNNKEL (reference sequence). The CDR3 loop is CASTQDRSSYNEQFF. DNA of the CDR3: TGTGCCAGCACCCAAGACCGGAGCTCCTACAATGAGCAGTTCTTC.